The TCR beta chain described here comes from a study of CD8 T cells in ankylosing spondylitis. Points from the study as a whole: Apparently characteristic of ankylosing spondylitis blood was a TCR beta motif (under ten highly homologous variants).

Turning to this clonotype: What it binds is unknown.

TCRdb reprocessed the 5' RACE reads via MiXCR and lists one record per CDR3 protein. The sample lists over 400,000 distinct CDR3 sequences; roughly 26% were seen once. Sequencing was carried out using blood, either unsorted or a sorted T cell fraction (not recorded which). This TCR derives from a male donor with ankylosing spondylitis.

The CDR3 protein is CASSDGKYGQYEQYV. The DNA of the CDR3 is TGTGCCAGCAGTGACGGCAAGTATGGGCAATACGAGCAGTACGTC. This chain uses TRBV6-1 with TRBJ2-7; no reliable D call. V was trimmed by 3 bases and J by 4 bases, leaving 16 bases between them. The CDR3 is made up of 15 amino acids. Germline CDR1 and CDR2: MNHNS and SASEGT.